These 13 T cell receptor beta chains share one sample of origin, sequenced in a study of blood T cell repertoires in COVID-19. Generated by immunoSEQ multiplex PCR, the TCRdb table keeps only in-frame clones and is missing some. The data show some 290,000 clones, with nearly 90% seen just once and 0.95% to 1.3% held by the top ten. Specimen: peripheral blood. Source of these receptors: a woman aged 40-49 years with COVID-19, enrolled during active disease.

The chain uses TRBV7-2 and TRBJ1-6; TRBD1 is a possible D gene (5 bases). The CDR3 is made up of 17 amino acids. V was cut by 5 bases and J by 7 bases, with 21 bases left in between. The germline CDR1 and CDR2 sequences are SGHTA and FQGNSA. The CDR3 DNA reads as TGTGCCAGCAGCCCGGTCCGGGGGGTGGAGGAGAATTCACCCCTCCACTTT. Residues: CASSPVRGVEENSPLHF.

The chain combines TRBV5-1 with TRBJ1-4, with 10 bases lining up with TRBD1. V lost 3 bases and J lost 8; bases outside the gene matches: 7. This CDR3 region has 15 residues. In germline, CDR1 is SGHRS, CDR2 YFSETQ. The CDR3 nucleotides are TGCGCCAGCAGCTACCTTGGGACAGGGGAAGAAAAACTGTTTTTT. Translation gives CASSYLGTGEEKLFF.

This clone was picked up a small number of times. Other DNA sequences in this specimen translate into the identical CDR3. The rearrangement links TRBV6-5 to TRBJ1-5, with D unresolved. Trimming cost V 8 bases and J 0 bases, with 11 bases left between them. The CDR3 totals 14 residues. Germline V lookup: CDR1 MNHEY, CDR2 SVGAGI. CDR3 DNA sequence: TGTGCCAGCGGGGAGGGAGCTAGCAATCAGCCCCAGCATTTT. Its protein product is CASGEGASNQPQHF.

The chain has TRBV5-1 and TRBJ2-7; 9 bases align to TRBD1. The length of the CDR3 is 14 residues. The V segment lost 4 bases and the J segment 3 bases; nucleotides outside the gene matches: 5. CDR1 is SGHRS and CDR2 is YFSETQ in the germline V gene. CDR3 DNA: TGCGCCAGCAGCCTCGGACAGGGGAACTACGAGCAGTACTTC. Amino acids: CASSLGQGNYEQYF.

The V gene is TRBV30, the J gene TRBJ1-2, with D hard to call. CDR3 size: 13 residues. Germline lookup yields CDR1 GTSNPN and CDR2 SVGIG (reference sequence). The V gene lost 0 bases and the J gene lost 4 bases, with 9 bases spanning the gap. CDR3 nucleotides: TGTGCCTGGAGTGTACCAGAGCGCTATGGCTACACCTTC. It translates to CAWSVPERYGYTF.

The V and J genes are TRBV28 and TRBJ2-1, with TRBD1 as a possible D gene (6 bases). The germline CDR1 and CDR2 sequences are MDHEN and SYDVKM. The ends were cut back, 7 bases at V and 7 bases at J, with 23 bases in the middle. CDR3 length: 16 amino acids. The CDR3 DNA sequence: TGTGCCAGCAAAAAAGTCAGGGGCCCGGGTAGGAATGAGCAGTTCTTC. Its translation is CASKKVRGPGRNEQFF.

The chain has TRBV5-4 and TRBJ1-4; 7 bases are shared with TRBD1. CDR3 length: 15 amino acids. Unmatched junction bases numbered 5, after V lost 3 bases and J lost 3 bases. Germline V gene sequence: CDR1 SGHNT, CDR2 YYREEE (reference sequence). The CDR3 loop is CASSWRQGANEKLFF. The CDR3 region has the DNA TGTGCCAGCAGCTGGAGACAGGGCGCTAATGAAAAACTGTTTTTT.

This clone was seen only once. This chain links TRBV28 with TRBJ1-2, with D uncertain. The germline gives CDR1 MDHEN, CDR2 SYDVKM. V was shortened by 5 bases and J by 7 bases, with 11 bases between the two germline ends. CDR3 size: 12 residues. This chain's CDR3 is CASSPAIGGYTF. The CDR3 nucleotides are TGTGCCAGCAGTCCCGCGATTGGTGGCTACACCTTC.

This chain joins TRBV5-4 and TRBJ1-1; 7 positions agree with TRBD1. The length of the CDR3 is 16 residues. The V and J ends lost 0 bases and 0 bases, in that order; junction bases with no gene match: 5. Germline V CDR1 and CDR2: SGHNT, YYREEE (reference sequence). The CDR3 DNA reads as TGTGCCAGCAGCTTGGGGCAGGGGGTGCTGAACACTGAAGCTTTCTTT. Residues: CASSLGQGVLNTEAFF.

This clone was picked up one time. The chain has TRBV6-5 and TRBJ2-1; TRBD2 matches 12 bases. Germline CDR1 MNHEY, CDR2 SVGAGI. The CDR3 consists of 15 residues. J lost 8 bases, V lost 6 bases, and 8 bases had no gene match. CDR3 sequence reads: CASRPLAGGSDEQFF. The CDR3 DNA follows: TGTGCCAGCAGGCCTCTAGCGGGAGGGAGTGATGAGCAGTTCTTC.

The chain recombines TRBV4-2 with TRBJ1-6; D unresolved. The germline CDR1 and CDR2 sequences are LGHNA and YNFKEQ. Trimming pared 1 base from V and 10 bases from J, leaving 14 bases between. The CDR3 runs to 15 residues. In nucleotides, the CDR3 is TGTGCCAGCAGCCAAGCGGCCCCCGACAAGTCACCCCTCCACTTT. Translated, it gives CASSQAAPDKSPLHF.

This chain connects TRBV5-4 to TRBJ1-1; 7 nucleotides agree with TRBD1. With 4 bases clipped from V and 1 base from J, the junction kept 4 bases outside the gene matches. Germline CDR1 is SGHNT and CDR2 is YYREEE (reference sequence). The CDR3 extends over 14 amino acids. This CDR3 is CASSRGTANTEAFF. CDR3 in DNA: TGTGCCAGCAGCCGTGGGACAGCGAACACTGAAGCTTTCTTT.

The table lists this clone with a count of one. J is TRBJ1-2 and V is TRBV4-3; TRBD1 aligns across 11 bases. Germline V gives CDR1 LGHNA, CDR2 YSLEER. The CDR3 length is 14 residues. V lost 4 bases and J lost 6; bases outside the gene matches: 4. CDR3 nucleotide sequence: TGCGCCAGCAGCCCCATGGACAGGGGGCATGGCTACACCTTC. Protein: CASSPMDRGHGYTF.